The 10 T cell receptor beta chains in this list originate from one sample, sequenced in a study of Graves' ophthalmopathy and Graves' hyperthyroidism. Using RNA transcripts, the TCR beta CDR3 regions were amplified. RT-PCR was first run with HTBI primers, then multiplex PCR in a second round. TCRdb redid the calling of the multiplex PCR reads with MiXCR, one entry per CDR3 protein. This table has hundreds of thousands of distinct CDR3 sequences, 15% to 19% appearing once. Specimen: peripheral blood. The receptors come from a woman aged 18-29 years with stable Graves' hyperthyroidism.

The V gene is TRBV7-2, the J gene TRBJ1-2; TRBD1 matches at 9 bases. J gave up 9 bases and V 4 bases, and 12 bases lay outside the gene matches. Germline CDR1 reads SGHTA; CDR2 reads FQGNSA. The CDR3 contains 15 residues. The DNA of the CDR3 is TGTGCCAGCAGCTCATCCGGGACAGGGTACGTCAGCTACACCTTC. This translates into CASSSSGTGYVSYTF. Full variable domain (missing parts from reference TRBV7-2 and TRBJ1-2): GAGVSQSPSNKVTEKGKDVELRCDPISGHTALYWYRQSLGQGLEFLIYFQGNSAPDKSGLPSDRFSAERTGGSVSTLTIQRTQQEDSAVYLCASSSSGTGYVSYTFGSGTRLTVV.

This clonotype was detected ten times or more. The chain links TRBV28 to TRBJ1-2; D unresolved. This CDR3 has 15 amino acids. Germline CDR1 MDHEN, CDR2 SYDVKM. V lost 3 bases and J lost 3, with 14 bases in between. CDR3 coding DNA: TGTGCCAGCAGTTTCGGGGATCCTGGAGACTATGGCTACACCTTC. It codes for CASSFGDPGDYGYTF.

This clonotype appeared many times. The chain couples TRBV6-2 or TRBV6-3 to TRBJ2-7; D might be TRBD2 (6 bases). The CDR3 spans 15 residues. The germline CDR1 and CDR2 sequences are MNHEY and SVGEGT. V shed 8 bases and J shed 0 bases, with 17 bases lying between them. In DNA, the CDR3 is TGTGCCAGCGCCCCTGGGAGCGGGTCCTCCTACGAGCAGTACTTC. Its protein product is CASAPGSGSSYEQYF.

This clonotype has a handful of counts. The chain has TRBV12-3 or TRBV12-4 and TRBJ2-5; 9 bases fit TRBD2. The CDR3 sequence is 13 residues long. V lost 7 bases to trimming and J lost 5 bases; unmatched junction nucleotides: 5. The CDR3 DNA reads TGTGCCAGCACTCGAGCGGGAGGTGAGACCCAGTACTTC. Residues: CASTRAGGETQYF.

This clonotype was recorded many times. V and J are TRBV7-8 and TRBJ1-2; 7 bases fit TRBD1. V lost 5 bases and J lost 0; bases outside the gene matches: 9. CDR3 length: 16 amino acids. CDR1 and CDR2 (germline): SGHVS, FQNEAQ. The chain's CDR3 is CASSGRDSLTNYGYTF. The CDR3 nucleotides are TGTGCCAGCAGCGGCCGGGACAGCCTGACTAACTATGGCTACACCTTC.

This clonotype was recorded many times. This chain links TRBV25-1 with TRBJ1-2; unclear D gene. Trimming took 2 bases from V and 4 from J, leaving 2 bases between them. Per germline, CDR1 MGHDK and CDR2 SYGVNS. The length of the CDR3 is 11 residues. The CDR3 sequence: CASSELYGYTF. Written as DNA, the CDR3 is TGTGCCAGCAGTGAACTCTATGGCTACACCTTC.

Only one count was recorded for this clonotype. The genes are TRBV7-9 and TRBJ1-5; 7 bases are shared with TRBD1. The CDR3 has 15 amino acids. Germline V gene data show CDR1 as SEHNR and CDR2 as FQNEAQ (reference sequence). The V segment lost 5 bases and the J segment 7 bases; nucleotides outside the gene matches: 11. In DNA, the CDR3 is TGTGCCAGCAGCCGGACAGGCGCCCTGGGCCAGCCCCAGCATTTT. The encoded protein is CASSRTGALGQPQHF.

Ten or more counts support this clonotype. The germline gene is not matched at one end of the junction; a read error may be the cause. The chain recombines TRBV12-3 or TRBV12-4 with TRBJ1-1, with D unresolved. This CDR3 spans 12 amino acids. This CDR3 is CANSSDGPEAFF. The CDR3 nucleotides read TGTGCCAACAGTTCGGACGGGCCTGAAGCTTTCTTT.

There are a few counts of this clonotype. This chain uses TRBV5-1 with TRBJ1-2; perhaps TRBD1 as D (5 bases). The CDR3 length is 16 residues. CDR1 and CDR2 from the germline V gene are SGHRS and YFSETQ. Trimming shortened V by 3 bases and J by 4 bases, and 19 bases separated the two germline ends. This CDR3 is CASSSEIKTAIYGYTF. The CDR3 DNA reads as TGCGCCAGCAGCTCGGAGATAAAGACAGCCATCTATGGCTACACCTTC.

This clonotype was seen ten or more times. The chain recombines TRBV12-3 or TRBV12-4 with TRBJ2-7, with TRBD2 identical over 11 bases. This CDR3 has 14 residues. Trimming took 4 bases from V and 7 from J; bases not matched to a gene: 6. This chain's CDR3 is CASSYSGGAREQYF. Written as DNA, the CDR3 is TGTGCCAGCAGTTATAGCGGGGGGGCCAGGGAGCAGTACTTC.